A selection of T cell receptor beta chains follows, all from one sample in a study of cytomegalovirus exposure and HLA in healthy donors. Sequencing was performed with immunoSEQ multiplex PCR; in TCRdb, only in-frame clones are kept and a portion is missing. Here the sample spans some 89,000 clones, about three quarters being singletons. The source material was PBMCs. The receptors originated from a man in his 60s in good health and CMV-seronegative. Both conserved end residues are part of each CDR3. The D gene is left open where the match is weak. Clone size is stated in some rows and not others, as once, few, many or a class when expanded.

J gene	clone size	CDR3 length	V gene	D gene	CDR3 protein	CDR3 DNA
TRBJ2-2	.	16	TRBV23-1	.	CASSQGTGRRTGELFF	TGCGCCAGCAGTCAAGGTACAGGGCGGCGCACCGGGGAGCTGTTTTTT
TRBJ2-3	.	15	TRBV7-9	.	CASSIRDTDTDTQYF	TGTGCCAGCAGCATCCGGGACACAGACACAGATACGCAGTATTTT
TRBJ2-7	.	14	TRBV7-9	TRBD2	CSSSLAGGAYEQYF	TGTTCCAGCAGCTTAGCGGGAGGGGCCTACGAGCAGTACTTC
TRBJ1-4	.	14	TRBV5-4	.	CASSFQVDEEKLFF	TGTGCCAGCAGCTTTCAGGTAGACGAGGAAAAACTGTTTTTT
TRBJ2-5	.	14	TRBV5-1	.	CASSLSGVEETQYF	TGCGCCAGCAGCTTGTCAGGGGTAGAAGAGACCCAGTACTTC
TRBJ2-7	few	17	TRBV5-1	TRBD2	CASSAGLAGSLGYEQYF	TGCGCCAGCAGCGCTGGACTAGCGGGGAGCCTTGGGTACGAGCAGTACTTC
TRBJ1-1	.	13	TRBV30	.	CAWSVRRNTEAFF	TGTGCCTGGAGTGTACGCAGGAACACTGAAGCTTTCTTT
TRBJ2-5	few	13	TRBV7-8	.	CASTQGTGRTQYF	TGTGCCAGCACCCAGGGGACGGGGCGGACCCAGTACTTC
TRBJ2-5	few	18	TRBV25-1	.	CASSELWPTPGVGETQYF	TGTGCCAGCAGTGAATTGTGGCCCACGCCCGGGGTGGGTGAGACCCAGTACTTC
TRBJ2-2	.	16	TRBV6-1	.	CASSELSTLNTGELFF	TGTGCCAGCAGTGAACTCTCCACCCTAAACACCGGGGAGCTGTTTTTT
TRBJ2-1	.	18	TRBV7-6	TRBD2	CASSSGLAGQSSYNEQFF	TGTGCCAGCAGCTCGGGACTAGCGGGCCAAAGCTCCTACAATGAGCAGTTCTTC
TRBJ2-5	once	15	TRBV5-1	TRBD1	CASSRGQGGGETQYF	TGCGCCAGCAGCCGGGGACAGGGGGGAGGCGAGACCCAGTACTTC
TRBJ2-7	.	16	TRBV6-5	.	CASSYSRDRGLYEQYF	TGTGCCAGCAGTTACTCGAGAGATAGGGGTTTGTACGAGCAGTACTTC
TRBJ2-4	.	14	TRBV7-2	.	CASSSTPSENIQYF	TGTGCCAGCAGTTCAACCCCGTCTGAGAACATTCAGTACTTC
TRBJ2-1	.	17	TRBV19	TRBD1	CASSIEGQGKRYNEQFF	TGTGCCAGTAGTATAGAAGGACAGGGGAAGAGGTACAATGAGCAGTTCTTC
TRBJ1-6	.	14	TRBV7-2	.	CASSPGHKVSPLHF	TGTGCCAGCAGCCCCGGACATAAGGTTTCACCCCTCCACTTT
TRBJ2-7	few	12	TRBV15	.	CATSSHSYEQYF	TGTGCCACCAGCAGTCATTCCTACGAGCAGTACTTC
TRBJ1-6	.	13	TRBV15	.	CATSSPDNSPLHF	TGTGCCACCAGCAGCCCAGATAATTCACCCCTCCACTTT
TRBJ1-2	.	14	TRBV19	.	CATSRGQANYGYTF	TGTGCCACCTCCAGGGGCCAAGCTAACTATGGCTACACCTTC
TRBJ2-5	few	15	TRBV7-2	.	CASSSSPGTQETQYF	TGTGCCAGCAGTAGCTCCCCGGGGACTCAAGAGACCCAGTACTTC
TRBJ2-2	.	14	TRBV6-1	.	CASSETRSTGELFF	TGTGCCAGCAGTGAAACTAGAAGCACCGGGGAGCTGTTTTTT
TRBJ1-4	.	16	TRBV5-1	.	CASSLDRAATNEKLFF	TGCGCCAGCAGCTTGGACAGGGCTGCAACTAATGAAAAACTGTTTTTT